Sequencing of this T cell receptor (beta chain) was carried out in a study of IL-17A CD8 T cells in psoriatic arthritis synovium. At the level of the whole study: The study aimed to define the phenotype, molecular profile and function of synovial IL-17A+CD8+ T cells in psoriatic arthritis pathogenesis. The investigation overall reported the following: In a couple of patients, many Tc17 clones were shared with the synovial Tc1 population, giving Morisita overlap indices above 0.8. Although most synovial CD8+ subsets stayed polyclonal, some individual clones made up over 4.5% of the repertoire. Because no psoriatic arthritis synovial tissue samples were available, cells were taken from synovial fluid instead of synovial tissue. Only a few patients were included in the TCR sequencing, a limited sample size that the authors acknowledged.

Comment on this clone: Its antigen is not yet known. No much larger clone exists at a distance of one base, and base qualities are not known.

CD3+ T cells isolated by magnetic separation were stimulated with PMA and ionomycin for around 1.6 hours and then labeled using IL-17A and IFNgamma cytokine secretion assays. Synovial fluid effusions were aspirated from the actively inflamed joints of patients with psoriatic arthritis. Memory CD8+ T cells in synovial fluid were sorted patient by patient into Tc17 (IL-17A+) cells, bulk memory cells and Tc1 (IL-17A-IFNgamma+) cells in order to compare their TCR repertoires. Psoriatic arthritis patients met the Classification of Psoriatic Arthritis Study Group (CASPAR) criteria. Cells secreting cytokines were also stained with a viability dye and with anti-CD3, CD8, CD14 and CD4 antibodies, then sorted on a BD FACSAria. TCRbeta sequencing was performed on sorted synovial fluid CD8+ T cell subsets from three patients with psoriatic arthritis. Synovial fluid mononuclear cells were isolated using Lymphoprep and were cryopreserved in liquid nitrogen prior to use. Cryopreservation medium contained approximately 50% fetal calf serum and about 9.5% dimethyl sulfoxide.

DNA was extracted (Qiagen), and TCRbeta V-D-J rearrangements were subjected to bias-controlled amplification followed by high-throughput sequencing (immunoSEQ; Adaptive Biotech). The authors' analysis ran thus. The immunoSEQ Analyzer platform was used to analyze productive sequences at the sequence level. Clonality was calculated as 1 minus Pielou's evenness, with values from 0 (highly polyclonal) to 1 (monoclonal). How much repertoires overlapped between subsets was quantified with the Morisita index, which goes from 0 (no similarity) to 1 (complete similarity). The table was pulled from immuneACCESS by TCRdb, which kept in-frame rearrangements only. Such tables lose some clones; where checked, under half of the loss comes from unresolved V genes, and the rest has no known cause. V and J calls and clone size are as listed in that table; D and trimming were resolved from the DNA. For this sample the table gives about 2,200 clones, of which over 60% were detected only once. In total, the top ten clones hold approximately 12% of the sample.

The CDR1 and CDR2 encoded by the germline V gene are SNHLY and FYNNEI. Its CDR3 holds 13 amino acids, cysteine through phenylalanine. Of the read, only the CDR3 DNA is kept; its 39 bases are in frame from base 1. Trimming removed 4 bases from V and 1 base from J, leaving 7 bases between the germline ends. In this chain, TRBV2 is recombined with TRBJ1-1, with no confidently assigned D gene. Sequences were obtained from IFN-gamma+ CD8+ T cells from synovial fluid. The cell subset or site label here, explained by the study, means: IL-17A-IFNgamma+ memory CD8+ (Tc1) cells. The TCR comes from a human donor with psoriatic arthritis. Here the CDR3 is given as CASSVSENTEAFF. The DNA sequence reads TGTGCCAGCAGTGTATCGGAGAACACTGAAGCTTTCTTT.